This T cell receptor beta chain was retrieved from a study of blood T cell repertoires in COVID-19. The overall study: Sites in the United States, Italy and Spain provided acute and convalescent COVID-19 samples. PBMCs, B-cell-depleted T cells, or T cells were the source of the cDNA or gDNA that made up the material.

Seattle's enrolled individuals joined amid active infection and were then monitored longitudinally. Per the germline V gene, CDR1 is LGHNA and CDR2 is YNFKEQ. The ends were cut back, 4 bases at V and 7 bases at J, with 11 bases in the middle. This CDR3 spans 13 amino acids. As processed by the authors: How many nucleated cells were present was estimated from reference gene primer amplification. Method: immunoSEQ multiplex PCR; TCRdb's copy keeps in-frame clones and lacks some. V, J and clone size are taken as reported in that table, and D and trimming were inferred from the DNA itself. The table has approximately 59,000 clones, approximately 80% seen once. This clone was found many times.

What was sequenced was peripheral blood. The gene calls are TRBV4-2 and TRBJ1-3; D perhaps matches TRBD1 (5 bases). This clonotype originated in a man in his 60s with COVID-19, enrolled during active disease. The CDR3 DNA is TGTGCCAGCAGCCCGCGACAGACGAACACCATATATTTT. The encoded protein is CASSPRQTNTIYF.